Below are 4 T cell receptor beta chains sequenced from a single sample in a study of blood T cell repertoires in COVID-19. Generated by immunoSEQ multiplex PCR, the TCRdb table keeps only in-frame clones and is missing some. Of hundreds of thousands of clones listed, roughly nine tenths were seen once; the top ten hold less than 9%. Sequenced input: peripheral blood. These receptors were collected from a woman in her 50s with COVID-19, enrolled during active disease.

This clone was counted a few times. This chain links TRBV5-6 with TRBJ1-3; possibly TRBD1 for D (5 bases). Trimming left V 6 bases short and J 0 bases short, with 10 bases between. The V gene's germline CDR1 is SGHDT and CDR2 YYEEEE. The CDR3 totals 14 residues. In DNA, the CDR3 is TGTGCCAGCACCACAGGCGTCTCTGGAAACACCATATATTTT. Protein product: CASTTGVSGNTIYF.

CDR3 amino acids: CASSLDRTGAWWSFF. CDR3 bases: TGTGCCAGCAGCTTAGATAGGACAGGGGCATGGTGGTCTTTCTTT. V gene TRBV7-2 combines with J gene TRBJ1-1, with 9 bases that match TRBD1. The length of the CDR3 is 15 residues. CDR1 is SGHTA, CDR2 FQGNSA, per germline. The V segment lost 1 base and the J segment 12 bases; nucleotides outside the gene matches: 12.

The chain links TRBV6-5 to TRBJ1-6, with TRBD1 identical over 8 bases. Germline CDR1 reads MNHEY; CDR2 reads SVGAGI. This CDR3 has 13 amino acids. Trimming took 1 base from V and 11 from J; bases not matched to a gene: 1. The CDR3 loop reads CASSYWTGTPLHF. The CDR3 nucleotides are TGTGCCAGCAGTTACTGGACAGGGACACCCCTCCACTTT.

In its sample, this clone was seen a few times. The chain carries TRBV6-5 and TRBJ2-1; TRBD1 aligns across 8 bases. Trimming cost V 6 bases and J 7 bases; bases outside gene matches: 2. CDR3 size: 12 residues. Germline loops: CDR1 MNHEY, CDR2 SVGAGI. DNA of the CDR3: TGTGCCAGCAGGACAGGGGAGAATGAGCAGTTCTTC. This translates into CASRTGENEQFF.